These T cell receptor beta chains were read from a single sample in a study of T cells in Graves' hyperthyroidism and ophthalmopathy. TCRdb called the multiplex PCR reads again in MiXCR, with one record for every CDR3 protein. In the table there are 340,000 or so distinct CDR3 sequences, approximately 15% of which are singletons. Sequencing was performed on blood. The receptor set was obtained from a man aged 25-45 years with Graves' hyperthyroidism. CDR3s include the opening cysteine and the closing phenylalanine or tryptophan. Fields, in order: clone size, D gene, V gene, J gene, CDR3 protein, CDR3 DNA. D genes are given only for firm matches. Only part of the rows carry a size: once, few, many, or a class if the clone is expanded.

many	TRBD2	TRBV30	TRBJ2-7	CAWGGLAESSYEQYF	TGTGCCTGGGGGGGACTAGCGGAAAGCTCCTACGAGCAGTACTTC
.	TRBD1	TRBV6-5	TRBJ1-2	CASSYDAGGAYYGYTF	TGTGCCAGCAGTTACGATGCAGGGGGCGCGTACTATGGCTACACCTTC
many	TRBD1	TRBV29-1	TRBJ2-1	CSGDRASEQFF	TGCAGCGGGGACAGGGCGAGTGAGCAGTTCTTC
few	.	TRBV9	TRBJ2-2	CASSVDYTGELFF	TGTGCCAGCAGCGTCGACTACACCGGGGAGCTGTTTTTT
many	TRBD2	TRBV27	TRBJ2-1	CASSSPLTSEDEQFF	TGTGCCAGCAGTTCCCCCCTGACTAGCGAGGATGAGCAGTTCTTC
few	TRBD2	TRBV3-1	TRBJ2-2	CASSRLAGGNTGELFF	TGTGCCAGCAGCCGACTAGCGGGAGGTAACACCGGGGAGCTGTTTTTT
many	TRBD1	TRBV11-2	TRBJ2-3	CASSLVRGHTDTQYF	TGTGCCAGCAGCTTGGTTAGGGGGCACACAGATACGCAGTATTTT
many	.	TRBV28	TRBJ2-1	CASSFPPNEQFF	TGTGCCAGCAGTTTTCCCCCCAATGAGCAGTTCTTC
few	TRBD2	TRBV30	TRBJ2-7	CAWTRLGGRDEQYF	TGTGCCTGGACCCGCCTTGGCGGGAGGGACGAGCAGTACTTC
.	.	TRBV5-1	TRBJ1-4	CASSLFIRGEKLFF	TGCGCCAGCAGCTTGTTCATCAGGGGTGAAAAACTGTTTTTT
many	TRBD2	TRBV2	TRBJ2-5	CASSSPTSGQETQYF	TGTGCCAGCAGTTCCCCAACTAGCGGCCAAGAGACCCAGTACTTC
.	.	TRBV30	TRBJ1-3	CAWNRAGGNTIYF	TGTGCCTGGAACAGGGCGGGCGGAAACACCATATATTTT
many	.	TRBV6-1	TRBJ1-2	CASRAGLNYGYTF	TGTGCCAGCAGGGCAGGACTTAACTATGGCTACACCTTC
many	.	TRBV28	TRBJ2-4	CASSPALAGAKNIQYF	TGTGCCAGCAGCCCGGCCCTCGCCGGAGCCAAAAACATTCAGTACTTC
few	TRBD2	TRBV6-1	TRBJ2-5	CASSLLGAGEETQYF	TGTGCCAGCAGTCTCCTGGGCGCGGGGGAAGAGACCCAGTACTTC
many	.	TRBV11-1	TRBJ2-1	CASSLFVSGGEQFF	TGTGCCAGCAGCTTATTTGTCAGCGGTGGTGAGCAGTTCTTC
.	TRBD1	TRBV6-9	TRBJ1-1	CASSYGQGAVNTEAFF	TGTGCCAGCAGTTACGGACAGGGGGCTGTGAACACTGAAGCTTTCTTT
few	TRBD2	TRBV27	TRBJ2-1	CASSLFGGSNEQFF	TGTGCCAGCAGTTTATTTGGCGGGAGCAATGAGCAGTTCTTC
many	.	TRBV12-3/TRBV12-4	TRBJ2-1	CASSFYYEQFF	TGTGCCAGCAGTTTCTACTATGAGCAGTTCTTC
many	.	TRBV5-6	TRBJ1-2	CASHYGGSGYTF	TGTGCCAGCCATTATGGGGGATCTGGCTACACCTTC
few	.	TRBV10-2	TRBJ1-1	CASSGGGDTEAFF	TGCGCCAGCAGCGGAGGGGGTGACACTGAAGCTTTCTTT
.	TRBD2	TRBV24-1	TRBJ2-1	CATSRTSGRYNEQFF	TGTGCCACCAGCCGGACTAGCGGGCGCTACAATGAGCAGTTCTTC
many	.	TRBV24-1	TRBJ1-1	CATRGPNTEAFF	TGTGCCACCAGGGGCCCTAACACTGAAGCTTTCTTT
.	TRBD1	TRBV2	TRBJ1-3	CASSEDRGNTIYF	TGTGCCAGCAGTGAAGACAGGGGGAACACCATATATTTT
many	.	TRBV5-5	TRBJ2-1	CASSLSWDRDEQFF	TGTGCCAGCAGCTTGAGTTGGGACCGGGATGAGCAGTTCTTC
many	.	TRBV19	TRBJ1-1	CASSMNPGVEAFF	TGTGCCAGTAGTATGAACCCTGGAGTTGAAGCTTTCTTT
many	.	TRBV13	TRBJ2-5	CASSVGGTRETQYF	TGTGCCAGCAGCGTCGGTGGTACGCGGGAGACCCAGTACTTC
.	.	TRBV5-1	TRBJ2-5	CASSLLQGEGGTQYF	TGCGCCAGCAGCTTGTTACAGGGAGAAGGAGGGACCCAGTACTTC
.	TRBD2	TRBV6-5	TRBJ2-1	CASSYSPLREGYNEQFF	TGTGCCAGCAGTTACTCCCCTTTGAGGGAGGGTTACAATGAGCAGTTCTTC
.	.	TRBV5-1	TRBJ2-1	CASSIKVRGEQFF	TGCGCCAGCAGTATCAAGGTGAGGGGGGAGCAGTTCTTC
.	.	TRBV5-8	TRBJ2-1	CASSHLRLTYNEQFF	TGTGCCAGCAGCCATCTCCGCCTTACCTACAATGAGCAGTTCTTC